Sequencing of this T cell receptor (beta chain) was carried out in a study of response to subunit inactivated influenza vaccine. Germline V gene lookup returns CDR1 LGHDT and CDR2 YNNKEL (reference sequence). This CDR3 region has 13 residues. Trimming removed 1 base at V and 9 bases at J, with 10 bases between. A single record per CDR3 protein comes from TCRdb applying MiXCR to the RT-PCR reads. This sample yields about 540,000 distinct CDR3 sequences, of which around a quarter are seen a single time; about 2.8% belongs to the top ten. Separately, the same data were catalogued under a study of T cells expressing NK-cell markers. As reported in that work: 5'RACE template switching with UMIs generated TCR beta cDNA.

Source: CD4+ T cells sorted from PBMCs, taken 11 to 12 days after vaccination. This TCR came from a man aged 50-59 years who received an inactivated influenza vaccine. The gene calls are TRBV3-1 and TRBJ2-1; D might be TRBD2 (5 bases). The CDR3 sequence: CASSQVRSGEQFF. The CDR3 nucleotides read TGTGCCAGCAGCCAAGTCCGGAGCGGTGAGCAGTTCTTC.